This entry concerns a single TCR beta chain. As yet, its antigen is unknown. Profiling relied on immunoSEQ multiplex PCR, and the TCRdb table lists in-frame clones only, not all of them. The sample includes 1,400,000 or so clones, just under 99% of them seen just once. The data are from a study of shared clonotypes between healthy human individuals. Overall study findings and caveats: Tissue TCR repertoires likely differ from these blood-only repertoires. The naive CD4 repertoires of a handful of donors were compared, and around 5% of clonotypes were shared.

This sequence was found in a man aged 25 to 40 in good health. Sequenced: naive CD4+ T cells sorted from blood. Documented subset: CD45RA+ positively selected.

The CDR3 nucleotides are TGTGCCAGCAGCCGTAGCCAGAGGGGATTTCTTTCCTACGAGCAGTACTTC. Translating gives CASSRSQRGFLSYEQYF. The J gene is TRBJ2-7, the V gene TRBV7-9; D possibly uses TRBD1 or TRBD2 (5 bases each). The V and J ends lost 5 bases and 1 base respectively, with 21 bases between them. Germline CDR1 and CDR2: SEHNR and FQNEAQ (reference sequence). CDR3 length: 17 amino acids. The full variable domain, its missing parts supplied by reference TRBV7-9 and TRBJ2-7, is DTGVSQNPRHKITKRGQNVTFRCDPISEHNRLYWYRQTLGQGPEFLTYFQNEAQLEKSRLLSDRFSAERPKGSFSTLEIQRTEQGDSAMYLCASSRSQRGFLSYEQYFGPGTRLTVT.